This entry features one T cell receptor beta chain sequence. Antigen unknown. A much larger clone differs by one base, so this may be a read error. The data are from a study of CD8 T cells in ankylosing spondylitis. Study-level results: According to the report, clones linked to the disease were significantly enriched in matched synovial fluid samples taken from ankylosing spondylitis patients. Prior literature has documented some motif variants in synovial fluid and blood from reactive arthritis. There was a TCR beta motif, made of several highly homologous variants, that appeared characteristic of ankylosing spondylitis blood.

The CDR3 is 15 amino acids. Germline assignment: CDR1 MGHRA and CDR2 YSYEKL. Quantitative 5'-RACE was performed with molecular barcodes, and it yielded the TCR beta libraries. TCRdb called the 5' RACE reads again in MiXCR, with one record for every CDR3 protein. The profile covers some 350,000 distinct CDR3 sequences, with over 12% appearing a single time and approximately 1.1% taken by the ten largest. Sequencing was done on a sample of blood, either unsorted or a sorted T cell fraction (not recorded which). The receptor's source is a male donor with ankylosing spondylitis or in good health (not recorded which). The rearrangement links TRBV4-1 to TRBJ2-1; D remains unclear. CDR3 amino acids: CASGQRTLPGNEQFF. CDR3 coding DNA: TGCGCCAGCGGCCAAAGAACCCTCCCCGGGAATGAGCAGTTCTTC.